Sequencing of this T cell receptor (beta chain) was carried out in a study of cytomegalovirus exposure and HLA in healthy donors. Notes on the study in general: One later analysis, an examination of the 120 or so validation repertoires, found that first-cohort TCR clusters tended to co-occur in them. The classifier reportedly diagnosed cytomegalovirus status with high sensitivity and specificity.

With regard to this clone: Its matching antigen is unknown.

It was the approximately 110-subject validation cohort, separate from the approximately 700-subject first cohort, to which the donors belonged. Clones were read by immunoSEQ multiplex PCR, and TCRdb kept only the in-frame ones, dropping some. The sample holds about 160,000 clones, about nine tenths seen once. With 3 bases removed from V and 0 bases from J, the gap between germline ends came to 15 bases. The CDR3 has 16 amino acids. Germline loops: CDR1 SQVTM, CDR2 ANQGSEA. The sequence was collected from a man between 18 and 35 years old in good health and CMV-seropositive. Sequencing was done on a sample of PBMCs. The V and J genes are TRBV29-1 and TRBJ2-1; D ambiguous. The CDR3, as DNA: TGCAGCGTTGATAACCTCTCGGAGAGCTCCTACAATGAGCAGTTCTTC. Protein product: CSVDNLSESSYNEQFF.